This T cell receptor beta chain came from a study of cytomegalovirus exposure and HLA in healthy donors. A word on this clone: Its specificity is unknown.

General study findings and limits: In a later analysis, HLA-associated TCR beta chains were more clonally expanded than equally common others. Sequencing likely produced, as an artifact, a cluster of highly shared sequence variants.

PCR was performed using 60 Vbeta and 13 Jbeta primers. The repertoire was sequenced with immunoSEQ multiplex PCR; TCRdb's copy has only in-frame clones and lacks some. The sample lists over 130,000 clones; 80% were seen once. Per germline, CDR1 MNHNY and CDR2 SVGAGI (reference sequence). The CDR3 has 14 amino acids. Trimming stripped 4 bases from V and 4 bases from J, with 11 bases between. The clonotype originates from a man over 45 in good health and CMV-seronegative. Input material: PBMCs. V gene TRBV6-6 combines with J gene TRBJ2-1; tentative D call: TRBD1 (5 bases). The CDR3 DNA reads TGTGCCAGCAGTTTTACAGGAGAGTACAATGAGCAGTTCTTC. As protein: CASSFTGEYNEQFF.